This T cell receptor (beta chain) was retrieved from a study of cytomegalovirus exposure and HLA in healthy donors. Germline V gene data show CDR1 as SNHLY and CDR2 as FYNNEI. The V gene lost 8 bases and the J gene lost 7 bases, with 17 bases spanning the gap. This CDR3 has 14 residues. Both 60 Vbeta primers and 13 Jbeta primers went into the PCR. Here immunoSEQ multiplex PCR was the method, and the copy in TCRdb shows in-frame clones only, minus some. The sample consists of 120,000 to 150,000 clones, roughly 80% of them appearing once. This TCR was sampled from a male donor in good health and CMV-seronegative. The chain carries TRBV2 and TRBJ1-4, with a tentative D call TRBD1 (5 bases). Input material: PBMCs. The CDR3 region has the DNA TGTGCCAGCGGCGCCGGGGGACCCGTTGAAAAACTGTTTTTT. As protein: CASGAGGPVEKLFF. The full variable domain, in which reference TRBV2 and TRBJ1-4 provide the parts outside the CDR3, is EPEVTQTPSHQVTQMGQEVILRCVPISNHLYFYWYRQILGQKVEFLVSFYNNEISEKSEIFDDQFSVERPDGSNFTLKIRSTKLEDSAMYFCASGAGGPVEKLFFGSGTQLSVL.